Presented here are 20 T cell receptor beta chains from one specimen sequenced in a study of type 1 regulatory T cells. TCRdb recomputed calls from the reads with MiXCR, one row per CDR3 protein. The table has about 97,000 distinct CDR3 sequences, 30% to 35% seen once. Sequencing used CD4+ T cells, either the whole sample or a sorted fraction (not recorded which). Every receptor here comes from a human donor in good health.

This clonotype was detected a few times. The chain's CDR3 is CASTRTSGGSNTGELFF. The CDR3 DNA sequence: TGTGCCAGTACCAGGACTAGCGGGGGCTCGAACACCGGGGAGCTGTTTTTT. This chain connects TRBV19 to TRBJ2-2; 13 bases are a match to TRBD2. The CDR3 runs 17 residues. The germline V gene encodes CDR1 LNHDA and CDR2 SQIVND (reference sequence). V dropped 7 bases and J dropped 0; count of bases not matched to a gene: 5.

This clonotype was seen more than once but under ten times. The chain is built from TRBV5-4 and TRBJ2-2; 8 nucleotides line up with TRBD2. This CDR3 contains 18 residues. From germline, CDR1 is SGHNT and CDR2 YYREEE (reference sequence). Losses at the gene ends were 4 bases for V and 1 base for J; bases not matched to a gene: 12. CDR3 sequence: CASSVPSGSGGNTGELFF. The CDR3 coding sequence is TGTGCCAGCAGCGTCCCAAGCGGGAGCGGGGGGAACACCGGGGAGCTGTTTTTT.

The rearrangement links TRBV7-2 to TRBJ2-2; TRBD1 aligns across 7 bases. This CDR3 spans 13 amino acids. V was clipped by 5 bases and J by 9 bases; unmatched bases: 6. Per germline, CDR1 SGHTA and CDR2 FQGNSA. CDR3 protein: CASSLTGSRELFF. CDR3 bases: TGTGCCAGCAGCCTGACAGGGTCGAGGGAGCTGTTTTTT.

The chain employs TRBV27 and TRBJ2-1, with 13 bases identical to TRBD2. Germline assignment: CDR1 MNHEY and CDR2 SMNVEV (reference sequence). The CDR3 covers 15 residues. With 5 bases clipped from V and 8 bases from J, the junction kept 6 bases outside the gene matches. The CDR3, as DNA: TGTGCCAGCAGTCCTTGGACTAGCGGGAGCGATGAGCAGTTCTTC. This sequence encodes CASSPWTSGSDEQFF.

Comment on this clonotype: A read error may explain this, as a much larger clone is one base away. The chain carries TRBV28 and TRBJ2-1; 10 bases match TRBD2. The CDR3 is 18 amino acids. The germline V gene has CDR1 MDHEN and CDR2 SYDVKM. This chain's CDR3 is CASSLSAGLAGVKNEQLF. The CDR3 DNA follows: TGTGCCAGCAGTTTATCGGCAGGGCTAGCGGGAGTAAAGAATGAGCAGCTCTTC.

This clonotype came up a few times. V gene TRBV12-3 or TRBV12-4 combines with J gene TRBJ2-1, with 7 bases identical to TRBD2. V shed 3 bases, J shed 2 bases, and the junction held 7 bases outside the gene matches. The CDR3 totals 16 residues. The CDR3, as DNA: TGTGCCAGCAGTTTGTCGCTAGCGGAAACCTACAATGAGCAGTTCTTC. The encoded protein is CASSLSLAETYNEQFF.

The chain carries TRBV20-1 and TRBJ2-1, with TRBD2 identical over 11 bases. The V and J ends lost 3 bases and 6 bases, in that order; junction bases with no gene match: 7. CDR1 DFQATT and CDR2 SNEGSKA come from the germline V gene (reference sequence). CDR3 length: 15 amino acids. CDR3 region: CSASLRLAGTNEQFF. The DNA for the CDR3 is TGCAGTGCTAGTTTAAGACTAGCGGGAACCAATGAGCAGTTCTTC.

The gene calls are TRBV7-2 and TRBJ1-5; D not certain. The CDR3 extends over 13 amino acids. V was pared by 5 bases and J by 4 bases, with 9 bases between. From germline, CDR1 is SGHTA and CDR2 FQGNSA. CDR3: CASSPRVNQPQHF. CDR3 in DNA: TGTGCCAGCAGCCCGAGGGTGAATCAGCCCCAGCATTTT.

This clonotype has only a few counts. The CDR3 DNA is TGCGCCAGCAGTCAATCTCTCCCAGGGGGCCGGGATGATGAGCAGTTCTTC. It codes for CASSQSLPGGRDDEQFF. This rearrangement joins TRBV23-1 to TRBJ2-1; 8 bases map to TRBD1. TRBV23-1 is an ORF, and what it does is uncertain. Trimming cost V 0 bases and J 8 bases; bases outside gene matches: 12. The CDR3 has 17 residues.

V gene TRBV7-8 combines with J gene TRBJ2-7; 11 bases fit TRBD2. After removal of 4 bases from V and 2 bases from J, the junction contained 13 bases not matched to a gene. Germline V CDR1 and CDR2: SGHVS, FQNEAQ. This CDR3 has 18 residues. The CDR3 DNA reads as TGTGCCAGCAGCTCCATCGGGACTAGCGGCATTTACCCCTACGAGCAGTACTTC. Amino acids: CASSSIGTSGIYPYEQYF.

This sequence joins TRBV4-1 and TRBJ1-1, with D possibly matching TRBD1 (5 bases). The CDR3 length is 13 residues. Germline CDR1 MGHRA, CDR2 YSYEKL. The V end lost 1 base, the J end lost 5 bases, and 8 bases lay between the germline ends. CDR3 nucleotide sequence: TGCGCCAGCAGCCAAGGTCCAGGGACTGAAGCTTTCTTT. Protein sequence: CASSQGPGTEAFF.

This sequence joins TRBV7-8 and TRBJ2-1; TRBD2 agrees at 10 bases. The CDR3 consists of 18 residues. Germline V gives CDR1 SGHVS, CDR2 FQNEAQ. Trimming at V came to 2 bases and at J to 0 bases, leaving 7 bases not matched to a gene. The CDR3 DNA sequence: TGTGCCAGCAGCTTATTCGCTAGCGGGAGTAGCTCCTACAATGAGCAGTTCTTC. Its protein product is CASSLFASGSSSYNEQFF. Full variable domain (missing parts from reference TRBV7-8 and TRBJ2-1): GAGVSQSPRYKVAKRGQDVALRCDPISGHVSLFWYQQALGQGPEFLTYFQNEAQLDKSGLPSDRFFAERPEGSVSTLKIQRTQQEDSAVYLCASSLFASGSSSYNEQFFGPGTRLTVL.

The rearrangement links TRBV5-6 to TRBJ2-7; D is possibly TRBD2 (6 bases). CDR1 is SGHDT and CDR2 is YYEEEE in the germline V gene. The V end lost 4 bases, the J end lost 5 bases, and 19 bases lay between the germline ends. The CDR3 runs to 15 residues. This CDR3 is CASSRGWGVIDEQYF. The CDR3 nucleotides are TGTGCCAGCAGCCGTGGCTGGGGGGTGATCGACGAGCAGTACTTC.

This chain uses TRBV20-1 with TRBJ2-7; the D gene could be TRBD1 or TRBD2 (6 bases each). With 6 bases removed from V and 2 bases from J, the gap between germline ends came to 17 bases. CDR3 length equals 14 residues. Germline CDR1 and CDR2: DFQATT and SNEGSKA (reference sequence). The CDR3 loop is CSAIEGGRPYEQYF. The CDR3 DNA reads TGCAGTGCCATAGAGGGGGGCAGGCCCTACGAGCAGTACTTC.

This clonotype turned up a few times. The rearrangement links TRBV7-2 to TRBJ2-1; 12 positions agree with TRBD1. Germline CDR1 SGHTA, CDR2 FQGNSA. Losses at the gene ends were 3 bases for V and 10 bases for J; bases not matched to a gene: 10. The CDR3 is made up of 16 amino acids. CDR3 DNA sequence: TGTGCCAGCAGCTTCAACCTGGGACAGGGGGCTAGAGAGCAGTTCTTC. This sequence encodes CASSFNLGQGAREQFF.

This chain links TRBV4-1 with TRBJ2-2; possible D gene TRBD2, 5 bases. CDR1 and CDR2 (germline): MGHRA, YSYEKL. The V end was cut by 9 bases, the J end by 3 bases, with 17 bases between. The CDR3 loop spans 15 amino acids. This CDR3 is CARALDPGYTGELFF. The CDR3 nucleotides read TGCGCCAGAGCCTTAGATCCGGGGTACACCGGGGAGCTGTTTTTT.

The chain uses TRBV28 and TRBJ2-1; TRBD1 might be the D (5 bases). This CDR3 spans 15 amino acids. V was pared by 9 bases and J by 7 bases, with 22 bases between. Germline CDR1 and CDR2: MDHEN and SYDVKM. CDR3 in amino acids: CASRKGGASINEQFF. For the CDR3, the DNA is TGTGCCAGTAGGAAAGGTGGGGCTTCGATAAATGAGCAGTTCTTC.

This chain uses TRBV30 with TRBJ2-3; 8 positions match TRBD2. The CDR3 runs to 15 residues. V shed 2 bases, J shed 1 base, and the junction held 5 bases outside the gene matches. Germline V lookup: CDR1 GTSNPN, CDR2 SVGIG (reference sequence). The CDR3 here is CAWSLSGRRTDTQYF. The CDR3 DNA is TGTGCCTGGAGTCTCAGCGGGAGACGCACAGATACGCAGTATTTT.

The chain uses TRBV5-4 and TRBJ1-4; D is unclear. CDR3 length equals 14 residues. V was pared by 0 bases and J by 4 bases, with 7 bases between. Germline V gene sequence: CDR1 SGHNT, CDR2 YYREEE (reference sequence). The CDR3 region is CASSLERVNEKLFF. DNA for the CDR3: TGTGCCAGCAGCTTGGAACGGGTTAATGAAAAACTGTTTTTT.

This clonotype was recorded a few times. The V call is TRBV5-1, the J call TRBJ2-1; possibly TRBD1 or TRBD2 for D (5 bases each). CDR1 is SGHRS and CDR2 is YFSETQ in the germline V gene. V was cut by 4 bases and J by 2 bases, with 13 bases left in between. The CDR3 has 15 residues. This CDR3 is CASSIRDQPYNEQFF. CDR3 DNA sequence: TGCGCCAGCAGCATCCGGGACCAGCCCTACAATGAGCAGTTCTTC.